A single sample gave rise to the 8 T cell receptor beta chains below, sequenced in a study of cytomegalovirus exposure and HLA in healthy donors. Here immunoSEQ multiplex PCR was the method, and the copy in TCRdb shows in-frame clones only, minus some. The sample gives about 88,000 clones, approximately 81% of which show up once; over 10% is in the top ten. Sequenced material: PBMCs. The receptors were gathered from a woman aged 18-29 years in good health and CMV-seropositive.

The rearrangement links TRBV9 to TRBJ2-7; the D gene is possibly TRBD1 (5 bases). The CDR3 sequence is 16 residues long. V was clipped by 4 bases and J by 5 bases, with 22 bases between them. CDR1 is SGDLS and CDR2 is YYNGEE in the germline V gene. This chain's CDR3 is CASSLQTGVGVDEQYF. CDR3 in DNA: TGTGCCAGCAGCCTTCAAACAGGCGTTGGGGTTGACGAGCAGTACTTC.

The J gene is TRBJ1-5, the V gene TRBV6-1, with D perhaps matching TRBD1 (6 bases). The germline V gene has CDR1 MNHNS and CDR2 SASEGT. The CDR3 extends over 15 amino acids. V lost 6 bases and J lost 2, with 14 bases in between. CDR3 loop: CASSRRQEGNQPQHF. The CDR3 DNA reads TGTGCCAGCAGCAGAAGACAGGAAGGCAATCAGCCCCAGCATTTT.

V gene TRBV27 combines with J gene TRBJ1-6, with 8 positions matching TRBD1. The V gene end was trimmed by 6 bases and the J gene end by 0 bases; junction bases not matched to a gene: 4. The CDR3 loop spans 16 amino acids. CDR1 and CDR2 from the germline V gene are MNHEY and SMNVEV (reference sequence). The CDR3 here is CASSYRGGSYNSPLHF. Here the CDR3 DNA reads TGTGCCAGCAGCTACAGGGGGGGCTCCTATAATTCACCCCTCCACTTT.

This clone has only a few counts. The V and J genes are TRBV4-2 and TRBJ2-7; 7 positions match TRBD1. CDR1 is LGHNA and CDR2 is YNFKEQ in the germline V gene. J gave up 4 bases and V 0 bases, and 3 bases lay outside the gene matches. The CDR3 totals 14 residues. As DNA, the CDR3 is TGTGCCAGCAGCCAAGAAACAGGGGATTACGAGCAGTACTTC. Translating it yields CASSQETGDYEQYF.

The chain links TRBV6-4 to TRBJ2-2; no firm D call. Germline-derived CDR1 and CDR2 are MRHNA and SNTAGT. The ends were cut back, 6 bases at V and 7 bases at J, with 6 bases in the middle. The CDR3 runs to 11 residues. In DNA form, the CDR3 reads TGTGCCAGCAGGATCTACGGGGAGCTGTTTTTT. Its protein product is CASRIYGELFF.

The genes are TRBV11-2 and TRBJ1-5; 7 bases fit TRBD1. The germline V gene has CDR1 SGHAT and CDR2 FQNNGV. The CDR3 sequence is 15 residues long. J lost 1 base, V lost 3 bases, and 3 bases had no gene match. CDR3 protein: CASSLTGYSNQPQHF. The CDR3 nucleotides are TGTGCCAGCAGCTTGACAGGGTACAGCAATCAGCCCCAGCATTTT.

The CDR3 protein is CASSPMAVQETQYF. The CDR3 DNA reads TGTGCCAGCAGCCCGATGGCGGTCCAAGAGACCCAGTACTTC. The chain recombines TRBV28 with TRBJ2-5; no definite D call. The CDR3 length is 14 residues. Trimming took off 6 bases at V and 1 base at J, with 12 bases between the two ends. Germline V CDR1 and CDR2: MDHEN, SYDVKM.

The V call is TRBV27, the J call TRBJ2-2, with a possible D match to TRBD2 (7 bases). The length of the CDR3 is 16 residues. CDR1 and CDR2 from the germline V gene are MNHEY and SMNVEV (reference sequence). V was trimmed by 3 bases and J by 6 bases, leaving 17 bases between them. DNA of the CDR3: TGTGCCAGCAGTTTGGCAGGGTGGGGGGGCGCCGGGGAGCTGTTTTTT. It codes for CASSLAGWGGAGELFF.